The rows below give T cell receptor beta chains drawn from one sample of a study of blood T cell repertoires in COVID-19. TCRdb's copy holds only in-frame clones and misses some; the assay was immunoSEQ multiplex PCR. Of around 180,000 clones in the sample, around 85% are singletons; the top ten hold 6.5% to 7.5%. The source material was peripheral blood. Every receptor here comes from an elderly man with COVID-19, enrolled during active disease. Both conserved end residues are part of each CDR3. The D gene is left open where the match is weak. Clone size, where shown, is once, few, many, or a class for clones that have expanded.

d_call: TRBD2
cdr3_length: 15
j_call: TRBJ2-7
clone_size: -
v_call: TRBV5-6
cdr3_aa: CASSLVGGSGYEQYF
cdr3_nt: TGTGCCAGCAGCTTGGTCGGCGGGAGTGGGTACGAGCAGTACTTC

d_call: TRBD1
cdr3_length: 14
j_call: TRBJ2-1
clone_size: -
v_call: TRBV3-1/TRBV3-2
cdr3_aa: CASRDRGVTNEQFF
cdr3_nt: TGTGCCAGCAGGGACAGGGGGGTAACTAATGAGCAGTTCTTC

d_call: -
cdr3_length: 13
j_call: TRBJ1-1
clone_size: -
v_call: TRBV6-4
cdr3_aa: CASKENWNTEAFF
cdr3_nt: TGTGCCAGCAAAGAGAACTGGAACACTGAAGCTTTCTTT

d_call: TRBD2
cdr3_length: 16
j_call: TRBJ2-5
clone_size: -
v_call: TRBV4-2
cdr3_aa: CASSQFRTSGAKTQYF
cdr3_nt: TGTGCCAGCAGCCAGTTCCGGACTAGCGGGGCGAAGACCCAGTACTTC

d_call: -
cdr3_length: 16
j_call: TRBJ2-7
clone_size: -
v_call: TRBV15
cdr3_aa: CATSRDRSRRSYEQYF
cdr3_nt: TGTGCCACCAGCAGAGATCGGTCACGGAGATCCTACGAGCAGTACTTC

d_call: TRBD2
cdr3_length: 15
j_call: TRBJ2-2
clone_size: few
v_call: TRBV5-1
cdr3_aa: CASSPSGGWTGELFF
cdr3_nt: TGCGCCAGCAGTCCTAGCGGGGGATGGACCGGGGAGCTGTTTTTT

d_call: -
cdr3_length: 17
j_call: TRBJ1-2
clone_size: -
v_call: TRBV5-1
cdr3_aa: CASSLGLIDRSHYGYTF
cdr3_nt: TGCGCCAGCAGCTTGGGACTCATTGACAGGTCCCACTATGGCTACACCTTC

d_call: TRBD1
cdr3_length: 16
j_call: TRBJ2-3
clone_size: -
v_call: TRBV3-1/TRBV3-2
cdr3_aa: CASSHSGTGGTDTQYF
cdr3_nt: TGTGCCAGCAGCCATTCCGGGACAGGGGGCACAGATACGCAGTATTTT

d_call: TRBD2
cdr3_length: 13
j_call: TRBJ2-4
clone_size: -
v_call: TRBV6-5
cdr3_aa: CASRLASGNIQYF
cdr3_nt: TGTGCCAGCAGGCTCGCTAGCGGAAACATTCAGTACTTC

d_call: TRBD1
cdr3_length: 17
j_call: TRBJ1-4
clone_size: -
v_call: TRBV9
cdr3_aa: CASSPGTGSLGNEKLFF
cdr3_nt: TGTGCCAGCAGCCCGGGGACAGGGAGTCTAGGTAATGAAAAACTGTTTTTT

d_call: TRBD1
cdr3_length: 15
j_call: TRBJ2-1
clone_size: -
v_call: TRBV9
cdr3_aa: CASSLGTGGGNEQFF
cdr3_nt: TGTGCCAGCAGCCTCGGGACAGGGGGCGGGAATGAGCAGTTCTTC

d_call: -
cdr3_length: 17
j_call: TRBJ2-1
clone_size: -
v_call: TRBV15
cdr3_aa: CATSRNKGGRFYNEQFF
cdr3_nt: TGTGCCACCAGCAGGAACAAGGGGGGGCGCTTCTACAATGAGCAGTTCTTC

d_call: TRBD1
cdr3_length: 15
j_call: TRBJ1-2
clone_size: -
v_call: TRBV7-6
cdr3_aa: CASSLGQPTNYGYTF
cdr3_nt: TGTGCCAGCAGCTTGGGACAGCCTACTAACTATGGCTACACCTTC

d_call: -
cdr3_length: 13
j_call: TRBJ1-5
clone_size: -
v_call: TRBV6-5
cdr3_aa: CASKGGLGQPQHF
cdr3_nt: TGTGCCAGCAAGGGCGGACTGGGGCAGCCCCAGCATTTT

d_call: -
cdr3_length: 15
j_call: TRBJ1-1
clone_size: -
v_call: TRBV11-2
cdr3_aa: CASSLDPRWNTEAFF
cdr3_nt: TGTGCCAGCAGCTTAGATCCTCGGTGGAACACTGAAGCTTTCTTT

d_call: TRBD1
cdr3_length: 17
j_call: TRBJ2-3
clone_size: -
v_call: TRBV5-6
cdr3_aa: CASSFYSGTGPQRAQYF
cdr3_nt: TGTGCCAGCAGCTTCTACTCCGGGACAGGGCCCCAGAGGGCGCAGTATTTT

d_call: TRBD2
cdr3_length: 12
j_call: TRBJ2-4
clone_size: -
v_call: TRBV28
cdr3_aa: CASTAFGGVQYF
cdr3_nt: TGTGCCAGCACTGCCTTCGGGGGGGTTCAGTACTTC

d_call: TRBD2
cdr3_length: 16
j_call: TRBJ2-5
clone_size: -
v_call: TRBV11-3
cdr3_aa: CASSRTSGGAGETQYF
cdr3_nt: TGTGCCAGCAGCAGGACTAGCGGGGGGGCCGGGGAGACCCAGTACTTC

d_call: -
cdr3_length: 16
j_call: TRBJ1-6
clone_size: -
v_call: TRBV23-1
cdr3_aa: CASSHSGHSYNSPLHF
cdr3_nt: TGCGCCAGCAGTCATTCAGGGCACTCCTATAATTCACCCCTCCACTTT

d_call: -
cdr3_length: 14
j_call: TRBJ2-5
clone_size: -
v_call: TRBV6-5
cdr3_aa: CASKTAGVWETQYF
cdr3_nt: TGTGCCAGTAAAACCGCAGGGGTCTGGGAGACCCAGTACTTC

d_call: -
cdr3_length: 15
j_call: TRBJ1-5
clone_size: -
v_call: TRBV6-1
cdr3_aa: CASSEEAFRGQPQHF
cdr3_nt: TGTGCCAGCAGTGAGGAAGCGTTTAGGGGTCAGCCCCAGCATTTT

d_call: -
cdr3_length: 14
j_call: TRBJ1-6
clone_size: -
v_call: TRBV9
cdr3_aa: CASSVEGQDSPLHF
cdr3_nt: TGTGCCAGCAGCGTAGAGGGACAAGATTCACCCCTCCACTTT

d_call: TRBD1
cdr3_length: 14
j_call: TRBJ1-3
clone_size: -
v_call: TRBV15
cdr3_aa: CATSRDRGRNTIYF
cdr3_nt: TGTGCCACCAGCAGAGACAGGGGGAGAAACACCATATATTTT